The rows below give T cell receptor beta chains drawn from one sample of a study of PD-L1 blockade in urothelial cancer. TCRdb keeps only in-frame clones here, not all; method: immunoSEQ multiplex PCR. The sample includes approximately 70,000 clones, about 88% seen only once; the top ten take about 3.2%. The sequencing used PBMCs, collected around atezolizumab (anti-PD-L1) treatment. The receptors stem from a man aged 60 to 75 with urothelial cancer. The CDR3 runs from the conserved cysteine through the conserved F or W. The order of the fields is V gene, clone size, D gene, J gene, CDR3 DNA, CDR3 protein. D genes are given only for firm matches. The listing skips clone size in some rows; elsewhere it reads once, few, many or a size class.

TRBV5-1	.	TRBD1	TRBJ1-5	TGCGCCAGCAGCTTGGGAGACAGGGGAGATCAGCCCCAGCATTTT	CASSLGDRGDQPQHF
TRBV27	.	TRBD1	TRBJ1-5	TGTGCCAGCAGTCCCGAAATCCGGACAGGTGACGGTCAGCCCCAGCATTTT	CASSPEIRTGDGQPQHF
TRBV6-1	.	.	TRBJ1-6	TGTGCCAGCAGTGAGCTTCTGAGAAATTCACCCCTCCACTTT	CASSELLRNSPLHF
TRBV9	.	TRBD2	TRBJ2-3	TGTGCCAGCACCCAAGCGGGAGGAAGCACAGATACGCAGTATTTT	CASTQAGGSTDTQYF
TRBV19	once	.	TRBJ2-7	TGTGCCAGTAGTGGTGCACGTAGCTACGAGCAGTACTTC	CASSGARSYEQYF
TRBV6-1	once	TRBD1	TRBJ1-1	TGTGCCAGCAGCCGGGACAGGAACATGAACACTGAAGCTTTCTTT	CASSRDRNMNTEAFF
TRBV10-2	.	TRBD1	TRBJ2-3	TGCGCCAGCAGATCACAGGGGGCTCTCACAGATACGCAGTATTTT	CASRSQGALTDTQYF
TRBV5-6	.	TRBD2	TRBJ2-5	TGTGCCAGCAGCTTTTTGCCGGGAGCGGGAGAGAGGGAGACCCAGTACTTC	CASSFLPGAGERETQYF
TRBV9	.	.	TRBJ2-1	TGTGCCAGCAGCGTAGTTGGGCAGTACAATGAGCAGTTCTTC	CASSVVGQYNEQFF
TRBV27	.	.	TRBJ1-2	TGTGCCAGCAGTTTAGGGGGGGCGATCTATGGCTACACCTTC	CASSLGGAIYGYTF
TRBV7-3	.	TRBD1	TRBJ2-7	TGTGCCAGCAGCTCGGGACAGACCACCTACGAGCAGTACTTC	CASSSGQTTYEQYF
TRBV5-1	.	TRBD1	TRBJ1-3	TGCGCCAGCAGCCGGACAGGGAGCGAAGGAAACACCATATATTTT	CASSRTGSEGNTIYF
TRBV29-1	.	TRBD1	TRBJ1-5	TGCAGCGTTGTGACAGGGCATAGCAATCAGCCCCAGCATTTT	CSVVTGHSNQPQHF
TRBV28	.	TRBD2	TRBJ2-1	TGTGCCGTCCAGACTAGCGGGAGTCGAAATGAGCAGTTCTTC	CAVQTSGSRNEQFF
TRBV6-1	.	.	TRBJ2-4	TGTGCCAGCAGAGCGTTCGACAGAACCAAAAACATTCAGTACTTC	CASRAFDRTKNIQYF
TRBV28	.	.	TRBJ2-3	TGTGCCAGCAGTGGCTCAGAGGGATCTTTGGCAGATACGCAGTATTTT	CASSGSEGSLADTQYF
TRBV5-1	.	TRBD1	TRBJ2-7	TGCGCCAGCAGCTCACGGGGACAGGGGATTGCCGAGCAGTACTTC	CASSSRGQGIAEQYF
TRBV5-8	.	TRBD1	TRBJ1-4	TGTGCCAGCAGCTTGGACAGGGGTGAAAAACTGTTTTTT	CASSLDRGEKLFF
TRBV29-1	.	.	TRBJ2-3	TGCAGCGTCGTGCCTAACAGGGGGGGTAGAACAGATACGCAGTATTTT	CSVVPNRGGRTDTQYF
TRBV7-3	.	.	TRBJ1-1	TGTGCCAGCAGCTTGGACAGCAACACTGAAGCTTTCTTT	CASSLDSNTEAFF
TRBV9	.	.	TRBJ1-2	TGTGCCAGCAGCGCCGGTGGCAGGGAGGGTCATGGCTACACCTTC	CASSAGGREGHGYTF
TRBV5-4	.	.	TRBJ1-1	TGTGCCAGCAGCTTGAGTTCGAAGGGGCGAATTGCTGAAGCTTTCTTT	CASSLSSKGRIAEAFF